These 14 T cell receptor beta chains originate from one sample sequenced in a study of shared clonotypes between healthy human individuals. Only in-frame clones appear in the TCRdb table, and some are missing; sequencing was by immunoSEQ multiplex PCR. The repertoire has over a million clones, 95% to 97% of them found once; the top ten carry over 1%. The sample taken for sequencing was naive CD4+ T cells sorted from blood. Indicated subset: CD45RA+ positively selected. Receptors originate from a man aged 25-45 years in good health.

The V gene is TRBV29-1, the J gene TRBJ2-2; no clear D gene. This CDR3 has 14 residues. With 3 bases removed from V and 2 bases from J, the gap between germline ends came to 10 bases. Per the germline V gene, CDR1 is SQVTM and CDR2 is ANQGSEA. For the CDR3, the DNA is TGCAGCGTTGAGTCTAGTTCCAACACCGGGGAGCTGTTTTTT. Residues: CSVESSSNTGELFF.

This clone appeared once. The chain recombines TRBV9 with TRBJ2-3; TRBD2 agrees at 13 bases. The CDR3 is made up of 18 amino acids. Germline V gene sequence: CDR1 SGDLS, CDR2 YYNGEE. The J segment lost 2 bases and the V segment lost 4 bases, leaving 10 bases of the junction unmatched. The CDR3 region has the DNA TGTGCCAGCAGCAAGCCAATGGGACTAGCGGGGAACACAGATACGCAGTATTTT. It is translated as CASSKPMGLAGNTDTQYF.

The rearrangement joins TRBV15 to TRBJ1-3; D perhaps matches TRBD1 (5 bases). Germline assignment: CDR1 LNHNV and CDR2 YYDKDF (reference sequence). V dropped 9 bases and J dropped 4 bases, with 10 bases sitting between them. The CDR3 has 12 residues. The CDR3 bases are TGTGCCACTGGGACGGGAGGAAACACCATATATTTT. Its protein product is CATGTGGNTIYF.

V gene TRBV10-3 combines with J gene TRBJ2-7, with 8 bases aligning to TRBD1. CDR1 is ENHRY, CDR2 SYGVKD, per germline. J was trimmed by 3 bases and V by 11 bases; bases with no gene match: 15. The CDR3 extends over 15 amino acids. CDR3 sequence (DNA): TGTGCCGCCCAAGCCGGGGCAGGGGGCAACTACGAGCAGTACTTC. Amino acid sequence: CAAQAGAGGNYEQYF.

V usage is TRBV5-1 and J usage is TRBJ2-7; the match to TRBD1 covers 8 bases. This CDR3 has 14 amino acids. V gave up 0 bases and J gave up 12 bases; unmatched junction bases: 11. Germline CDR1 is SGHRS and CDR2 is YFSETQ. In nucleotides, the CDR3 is TGCGCCAGCAGCTTGGTCGGTCTGGGACAGGAGGGGTACTTC. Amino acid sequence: CASSLVGLGQEGYF.

In DNA form, the CDR3 reads TGTGCCAGCAGTTTAGGGAGCAGGGTCGGGGAAAAACTGTTTTTT. Residues: CASSLGSRVGEKLFF. V is TRBV28 and J is TRBJ1-4; a weak D match, TRBD1 (5 bases). The ends were cut back, 2 bases at V and 8 bases at J, with 15 bases in the middle. The CDR3 has 15 amino acids. The germline CDR1 and CDR2 sequences are MDHEN and SYDVKM.

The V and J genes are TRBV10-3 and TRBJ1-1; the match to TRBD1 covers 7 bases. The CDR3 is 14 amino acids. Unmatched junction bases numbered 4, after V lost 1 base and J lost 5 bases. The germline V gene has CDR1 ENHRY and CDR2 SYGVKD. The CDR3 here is CAISEFQGGTEAFF. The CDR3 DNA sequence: TGTGCCATCAGTGAGTTTCAGGGGGGTACTGAAGCTTTCTTT.

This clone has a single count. The CDR3 sequence: CASSPGQGWNEQFF. The CDR3 DNA reads as TGTGCCAGTTCGCCAGGACAGGGGTGGAATGAGCAGTTCTTC. The rearrangement links TRBV19 to TRBJ2-1; 9 bases line up with TRBD1. Germline lookup yields CDR1 LNHDA and CDR2 SQIVND (reference sequence). The CDR3 consists of 14 residues. The V and J ends lost 8 bases and 7 bases, in that order; junction bases with no gene match: 9.

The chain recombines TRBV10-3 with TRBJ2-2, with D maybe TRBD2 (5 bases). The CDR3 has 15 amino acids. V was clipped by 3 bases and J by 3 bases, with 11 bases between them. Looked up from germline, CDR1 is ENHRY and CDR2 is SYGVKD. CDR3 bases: TGTGCCATCAGTGAAGAGAGGGCGGACACCGGGGAGCTGTTTTTT. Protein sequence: CAISEERADTGELFF.

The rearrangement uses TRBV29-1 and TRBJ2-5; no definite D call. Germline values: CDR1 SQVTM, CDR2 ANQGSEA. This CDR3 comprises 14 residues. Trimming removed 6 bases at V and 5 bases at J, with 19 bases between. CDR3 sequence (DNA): TGCAGCGTCCACCGAGAAATGGCCCCGGAGACCCAGTACTTC. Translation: CSVHREMAPETQYF.

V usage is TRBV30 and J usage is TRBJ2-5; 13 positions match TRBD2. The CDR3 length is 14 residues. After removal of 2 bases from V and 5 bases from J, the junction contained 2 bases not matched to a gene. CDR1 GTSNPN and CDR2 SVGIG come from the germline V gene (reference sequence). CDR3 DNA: TGTGCCTGGAGTAAACTAGCGGGAGGGGAGACCCAGTACTTC. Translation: CAWSKLAGGETQYF.

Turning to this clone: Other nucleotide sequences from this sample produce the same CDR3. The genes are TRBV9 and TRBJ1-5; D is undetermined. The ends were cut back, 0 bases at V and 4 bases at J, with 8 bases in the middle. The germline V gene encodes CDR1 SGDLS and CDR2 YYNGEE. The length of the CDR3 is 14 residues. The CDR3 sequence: CASSVAGGNQPQHF. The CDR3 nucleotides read TGTGCCAGCAGCGTAGCCGGTGGGAATCAGCCCCAGCATTTT. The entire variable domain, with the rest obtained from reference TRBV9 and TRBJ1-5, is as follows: DSGVTQTPKHLITATGQRVTLRCSPRSGDLSVYWYQQSLDQGLQFLIQYYNGEERAKGNILERFSAQQFPDLHSELNLSSLELGDSALYFCASSVAGGNQPQHFGDGTRLSIL.

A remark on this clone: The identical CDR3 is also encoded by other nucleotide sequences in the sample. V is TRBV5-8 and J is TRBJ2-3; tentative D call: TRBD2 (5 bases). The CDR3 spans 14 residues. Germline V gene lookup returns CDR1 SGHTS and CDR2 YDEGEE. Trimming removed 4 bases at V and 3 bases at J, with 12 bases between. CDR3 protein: CASSLDSGTDTQYF. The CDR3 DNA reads TGTGCCAGCAGCCTGGACTCGGGGACAGATACGCAGTATTTT.

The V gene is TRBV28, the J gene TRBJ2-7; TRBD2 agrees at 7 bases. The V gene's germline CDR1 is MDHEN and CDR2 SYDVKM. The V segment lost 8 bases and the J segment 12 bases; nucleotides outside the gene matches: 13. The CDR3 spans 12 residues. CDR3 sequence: CASRWSAGEAYF. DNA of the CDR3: TGTGCCAGCCGATGGTCGGCGGGAGAGGCGTACTTC.